This TCR beta chain was captured by sequencing in a study of blood T cell repertoires in COVID-19. Per the original data handling: Amplification of reference gene primers provided the estimated nucleated cell counts. Profiling relied on immunoSEQ multiplex PCR, and the TCRdb table lists in-frame clones only, not all of them. V, J and clone size reflect that table, while D and trimming were determined from the DNA. The table has 200,000 to 250,000 clones, 75% to 85% seen once; the top ten hold about 13%. The CDR3 runs to 20 residues. From germline, CDR1 is MNHNY and CDR2 SVGAGI (reference sequence). Germline trimming cut 5 bases from V and 6 bases from J; bases unmatched to any gene: 19.

V is TRBV6-6 and J is TRBJ2-1; 13 positions agree with TRBD2. The sequenced sample consisted of peripheral blood. The TCR comes from a human donor in a cohort sampled during active COVID-19. The CDR3 region is CASSQIMTSGRRAGSNEQFF. The CDR3 coding sequence is TGTGCCAGCAGTCAGATTATGACTAGCGGGAGGAGGGCGGGTAGCAATGAGCAGTTCTTC.